This paragraph covers one T cell receptor beta chain sequence. The sample is drawn from a study of T cell responses to AZD1222 COVID-19 vaccine. Sequencing was performed with immunoSEQ multiplex PCR; in TCRdb, only in-frame clones are kept and a portion is missing. The sample yields approximately 170,000 clones, approximately 94% seen once. Trimming removed 9 bases from V and 2 bases from J; junction bases left unmatched: 4. CDR1 and CDR2 (germline): SEHNR, FQNEAQ (reference sequence). The CDR3 runs to 12 residues. The TCR originated in an adult who received the AZD1222 COVID-19 vaccine. Sequenced material: peripheral blood, taken 28 days after the second AZD1222 dose. The chain combines TRBV7-9 with TRBJ2-7, with 7 positions matching TRBD2. The CDR3 here is CASGAGPYEQYF. CDR3 bases: TGTGCCAGTGGAGCGGGACCCTACGAGCAGTACTTC. Full variable domain (outside the CDR3, taken from reference TRBV7-9 and TRBJ2-7): DTGVSQNPRHKITKRGQNVTFRCDPISEHNRLYWYRQTLGQGPEFLTYFQNEAQLEKSRLLSDRFSAERPKGSFSTLEIQRTEQGDSAMYLCASGAGPYEQYFGPGTRLTVT.